What follows describes a single T cell receptor beta chain. The sample is drawn from a study of blood T cell repertoires in COVID-19. About the research overall: Samples came from the United States, Italy and Spain, spanning acute and convalescent COVID-19. The analysed material was cDNA or gDNA that came from T cells, B-cell-depleted T cells, or PBMCs.

Source study methods: Estimation of nucleated cell counts was performed using reference gene primer amplification. Only in-frame clones appear in the TCRdb table, and some are missing; sequencing was by immunoSEQ multiplex PCR. The V and J calls and clone size are taken from that table; D and trimming were inferred from the DNA. Among about 110,000 clones, approximately 88% were seen once, and the ten largest hold 0.65% to 0.9%. The TCR originated in a woman aged 70 to 79 with acute or convalescent COVID-19. Sequencing was carried out using peripheral blood.

The CDR3 protein is CASSPEGLAGAQYEQYF. CDR3 nucleotide sequence: TGTGCCAGCTCACCAGAGGGCCTAGCGGGGGCCCAATACGAGCAGTACTTC. The chain carries TRBV18 and TRBJ2-7; TRBD2 aligns across 10 bases. V lost 2 bases to trimming and J lost 4 bases; unmatched junction nucleotides: 11. Per germline, CDR1 KGHSH and CDR2 LQKENI. The CDR3 runs to 17 residues.